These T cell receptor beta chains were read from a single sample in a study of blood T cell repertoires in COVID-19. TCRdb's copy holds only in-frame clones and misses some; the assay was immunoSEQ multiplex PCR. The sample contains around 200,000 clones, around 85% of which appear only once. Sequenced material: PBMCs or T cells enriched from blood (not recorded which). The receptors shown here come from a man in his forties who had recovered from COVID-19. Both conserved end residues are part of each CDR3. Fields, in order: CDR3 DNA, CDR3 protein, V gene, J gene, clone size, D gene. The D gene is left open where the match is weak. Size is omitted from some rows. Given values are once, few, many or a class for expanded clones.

TGTGCCAGCAGCCCGGGACTAGCGGGACCCGGGGAGCTGTTTTTT,CASSPGLAGPGELFF,TRBV7-3,TRBJ2-2,.,TRBD2
TGTGCCAGCAGCCTACTTAGCGGGAGGGCCGTGGAGCTGTTTTTT,CASSLLSGRAVELFF,TRBV7-8,TRBJ2-2,.,TRBD2
TGTGCCAGCTCACCACCGGCTAGCAGCAATGAGCAGTTCTTC,CASSPPASSNEQFF,TRBV18,TRBJ2-1,.,.
TGCGCCAGCAGTAGCGGGAGTTCCTACAATGAGCAGTTCTTC,CASSSGSSYNEQFF,TRBV5-1,TRBJ2-1,.,TRBD2
TGTGCCAGCAGCCGGGACAGTAACTATGGCTACACCTTC,CASSRDSNYGYTF,TRBV7-2,TRBJ1-2,.,TRBD1
TGTGCCAGCAGCACCTACAGGGGGCGGGGGAACACTGAAGCTTTCTTT,CASSTYRGRGNTEAFF,TRBV7-9,TRBJ1-1,few,TRBD1
TGTGCCAGTAGTATGGCTAGCGGAAACTACGAGCAGTACTTC,CASSMASGNYEQYF,TRBV19,TRBJ2-7,few,TRBD2
TGTGCCAGCAGTGCCCTGGCGGGAATCAGGGACGAGCAGTACTTC,CASSALAGIRDEQYF,TRBV28,TRBJ2-7,.,.
TGTGCCAGCAGCTCAAGACTAGCGGGAGACAATGAGCAGTTCTTC,CASSSRLAGDNEQFF,TRBV11-2,TRBJ2-1,.,TRBD2
TGTGCCAGCAGCTTAGTGTTCATAGATACGCAGTATTTT,CASSLVFIDTQYF,TRBV7-8,TRBJ2-3,.,.
TGTGCCAGCAGCCAAGTAGGACTAGCGGATCCTAGCACAGATACGCAGTATTTT,CASSQVGLADPSTDTQYF,TRBV4-2,TRBJ2-3,.,TRBD2
TGTGCCAGCAGTTACCGGCCAAGAGACATTTATGGCTACACCTTC,CASSYRPRDIYGYTF,TRBV6-5,TRBJ1-2,.,.
TGTGCCAGCAGAAGGCGGGAGGGGTACTACGAGCAGTACTTC,CASRRREGYYEQYF,TRBV6-5,TRBJ2-7,.,TRBD2
TGTGCCAGCAGCATAGCCTACGAGCAGTACTTC,CASSIAYEQYF,TRBV12-3/TRBV12-4,TRBJ2-7,.,.
TGTGCCTGCCAGCTTTGGGATCTGAGGGGGTATGGCTACACCTTC,CACQLWDLRGYGYTF,TRBV30,TRBJ1-2,.,.
TGTGCCAGCAGCTTAGGATCGGCTAGCGGGAGTTGGTCCTACAATGAGCAGTTCTTC,CASSLGSASGSWSYNEQFF,TRBV7-9,TRBJ2-1,.,TRBD2
TGTGCCAGCAGCTTTACACAGAACACTGAAGCTTTCTTT,CASSFTQNTEAFF,TRBV13,TRBJ1-1,.,.
TGTGCCAGCAGTTACTCATCGACAGGGCCGGCGGGGGAGCAGTACTTC,CASSYSSTGPAGEQYF,TRBV6-2/TRBV6-3,TRBJ2-7,.,.
TGTGCCAGCAGCCAAGTGGACAGGGAAGGAAACACCATATATTTT,CASSQVDREGNTIYF,TRBV4-2,TRBJ1-3,.,TRBD1
TGTGCCAGCAGCGCCCGGGGGGCTAACACCGGGGAGCTGTTTTTT,CASSARGANTGELFF,TRBV9,TRBJ2-2,.,.
TGTGCCAGCAGCCCCAGGGTAGTTATGAATGAGCAGTTCTTC,CASSPRVVMNEQFF,TRBV5-4,TRBJ2-1,.,.
TGTGCCAGCAGCCTGACAGGGAGCTCCTACAATGAGCAGTTCTTC,CASSLTGSSYNEQFF,TRBV3-1/TRBV3-2,TRBJ2-1,.,TRBD1
TGTGCTAGCGGGGGAGGTGATTCACCCCTCCACTTT,CASGGGDSPLHF,TRBV7-3,TRBJ1-6,.,.
TGTGCCAGCAGCTTGGACAGCTATGGCTACACCTTC,CASSLDSYGYTF,TRBV5-4,TRBJ1-2,.,.
TGTGCCAGCAGTTTATGGGGACTAACAAACTACGGTGAGCAGTTCTTC,CASSLWGLTNYGEQFF,TRBV28,TRBJ2-1,.,TRBD2
TGTGCCAGCAGAAACAGGGGGCTAGGGGAGACCCAGTACTTC,CASRNRGLGETQYF,TRBV2,TRBJ2-5,.,TRBD1
TGCGCCAGCAGCCGGGGACAGGGGGCTGGAAACACCATATATTTT,CASSRGQGAGNTIYF,TRBV4-3,TRBJ1-3,.,TRBD1
TGTGCCAGCAGCTTGGCCGGGACAGGGGACACTGAAGCTTTCTTT,CASSLAGTGDTEAFF,TRBV5-4,TRBJ1-1,once,TRBD1
TGTGCCAGCGCTGCGAGGGAGGGTCAGCCCCAGCATTTT,CASAAREGQPQHF,TRBV5-5,TRBJ1-5,.,.
TGTGCCAGCAGCACTTCTCTAGCGGGAGGAGGTGCCGGGGAGCTGTTTTTT,CASSTSLAGGGAGELFF,TRBV7-9,TRBJ2-2,.,TRBD2
TGTGCCAGCAGTACCGGGTCCACTGTAGCTTTCTTT,CASSTGSTVAFF,TRBV28,TRBJ1-1,.,.
TGTGCCAGTAGTCGCCACAGGGAAGAAGCTTTCTTT,CASSRHREEAFF,TRBV19,TRBJ1-1,.,.
TGTGCCAGCAGTTTTACGATTCCCCAGGGGTTCAATGAGCAGTTCTTC,CASSFTIPQGFNEQFF,TRBV2,TRBJ2-1,.,.
TGTGCCAGCAGCCCGACTAGCGGGAAGGGCTACGAGCAGTACTTC,CASSPTSGKGYEQYF,TRBV4-2,TRBJ2-7,.,TRBD2
TGTGCCAGCAGCCGACCGGGACTTAGCACAGATACGCAGTATTTT,CASSRPGLSTDTQYF,TRBV11-1,TRBJ2-3,.,.
TGTGCCAGCAGCGTACTAGCGGGAGAGACAGATACGCAGTATTTT,CASSVLAGETDTQYF,TRBV9,TRBJ2-3,once,TRBD2
TGTGCCAGTAGTACAGAGCCCTTGCGTGGGAACACTGAAGCTTTCTTT,CASSTEPLRGNTEAFF,TRBV19,TRBJ1-1,.,.
TGTGCCAGCAGTGAAGGCAGCGAGCCCTACGAGCAGTACTTC,CASSEGSEPYEQYF,TRBV6-1,TRBJ2-7,.,.
TGCGCCAGCAGCCTATGGACAGGGAATGAAGCTTTCTTT,CASSLWTGNEAFF,TRBV5-1,TRBJ1-1,.,TRBD1
TGTGCCGGTAGTATTGTGACAGATAGCAATCAGCCCCAGCATTTT,CAGSIVTDSNQPQHF,TRBV19,TRBJ1-5,.,.
TGTGCCAGCAGCTCCCGTGCGAACACCGGGGAGCTGTTTTTT,CASSSRANTGELFF,TRBV7-9,TRBJ2-2,.,.
TGTGCCAGCAGCTTGGGGCCGGTGGAGCCCTATGGCTACACCTTC,CASSLGPVEPYGYTF,TRBV5-5,TRBJ1-2,.,.
TGTGCCAGCAGACTCGAGCAGGGATCCGGAAACACCATATATTTT,CASRLEQGSGNTIYF,TRBV13,TRBJ1-3,.,.
TGTGCCAGCAGCTTAAGGTCTAGCGGGTACACAGATACGCAGTATTTT,CASSLRSSGYTDTQYF,TRBV7-8,TRBJ2-3,.,TRBD2
TGTGCCAGCAGCTCGACGACAGGGGCGGGTGGGGAGACCCAGTACTTC,CASSSTTGAGGETQYF,TRBV7-2,TRBJ2-5,once,TRBD1
TGTGCCAGCAGCGTCGAGGAGGCTTGGGGTGAGCAGTTCTTC,CASSVEEAWGEQFF,TRBV2,TRBJ2-1,once,.